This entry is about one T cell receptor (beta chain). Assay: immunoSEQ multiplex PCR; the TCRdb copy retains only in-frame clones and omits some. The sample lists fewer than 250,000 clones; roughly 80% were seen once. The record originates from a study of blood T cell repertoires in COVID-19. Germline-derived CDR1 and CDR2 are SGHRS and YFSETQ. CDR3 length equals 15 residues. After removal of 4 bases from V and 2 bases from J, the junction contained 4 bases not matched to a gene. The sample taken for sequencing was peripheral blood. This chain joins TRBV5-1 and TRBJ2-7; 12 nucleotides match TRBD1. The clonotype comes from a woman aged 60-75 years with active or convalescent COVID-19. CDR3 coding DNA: TGCGCCAGCAGCCAGGGACAGGGGGCCGCCTACGAGCAGTACGTC. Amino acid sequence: CASSQGQGAAYEQYV.